One T cell receptor beta chain is described in this entry. Its antigen remains unidentified. These data originate in a study of blood T cells in healthy people across ages. The second PCR ran about 7 to 12 cycles with a sample-barcoded 5' primer and J-beta primers. TCRdb re-analysed the 5' RACE reads in MiXCR, keeping a single row per CDR3 protein. The data show 780,000 or so distinct CDR3 sequences, with about 55% seen just once and approximately 41% held by the top ten. The CDR3 length is 13 residues. Germline values: CDR1 SGHDN, CDR2 FVKESK. The V end lost 3 bases, the J end lost 4 bases, and 9 bases lay between the germline ends. Findings and caveats of the study: Older age coincided with a roughly linear decline in TCR beta diversity per million T cells.

Each sample had at least 7 million PBMCs isolated. The rearrangement links TRBV14 to TRBJ1-2; D unclear. The sample comprised blood. The origin of this receptor is an elderly man in good health. CDR3 coding DNA: TGTGCCAGCAGCCACGACGTCGGCTATGGCTACACCTTC. Amino acid sequence: CASSHDVGYGYTF.